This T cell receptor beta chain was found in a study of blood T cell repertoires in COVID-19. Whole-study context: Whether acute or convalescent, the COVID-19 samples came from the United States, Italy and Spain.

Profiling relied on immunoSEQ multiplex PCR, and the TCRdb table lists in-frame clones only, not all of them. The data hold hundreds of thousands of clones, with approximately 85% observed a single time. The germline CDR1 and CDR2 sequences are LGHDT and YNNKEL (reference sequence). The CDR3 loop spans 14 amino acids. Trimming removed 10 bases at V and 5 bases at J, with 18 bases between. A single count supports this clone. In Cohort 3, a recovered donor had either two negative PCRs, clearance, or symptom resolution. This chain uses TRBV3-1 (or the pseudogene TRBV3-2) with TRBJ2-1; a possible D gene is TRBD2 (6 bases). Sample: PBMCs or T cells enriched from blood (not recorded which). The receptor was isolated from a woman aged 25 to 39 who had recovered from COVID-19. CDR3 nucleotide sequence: TGTGCCACGACCCCGGGGACTTTCAACAATGAGCAGTTCTTC. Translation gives CATTPGTFNNEQFF.